The present entry profiles one T cell receptor (beta chain) with its context. Per the original data handling: Reference gene primers were amplified, and this amplification served to estimate nucleated cell counts. The assay was immunoSEQ multiplex PCR, and TCRdb's table has in-frame clones only and misses some. V and J calls and clone size follow that table, whereas D and trimming were derived from the DNA. The repertoire holds fewer than 300,000 clones, with around nine tenths as singletons. This sample is drawn from a study of blood T cell repertoires in COVID-19. Across the whole study: Nucleic acid was either cDNA or gDNA, and it came from T cells, B-cell-depleted T cells, or PBMCs.

The CDR3 spans 15 residues. CDR1 is MNHEY, CDR2 SVGAGI, per germline. The V gene end was trimmed by 6 bases and the J gene end by 3 bases; junction bases not matched to a gene: 5. V is TRBV6-5 and J is TRBJ2-1; 10 nucleotides line up with TRBD2. What was sequenced was peripheral blood. The origin of this receptor is a man aged 40-50 years who had recovered from COVID-19. The CDR3 loop reads CASRQIAGGYNEQFF. In DNA, the CDR3 is TGTGCCAGCAGGCAGATAGCGGGGGGCTACAATGAGCAGTTCTTC.